These 28 T cell receptor beta chains came from one sample sequenced in a study of cytomegalovirus exposure and HLA in healthy donors. In the PCR, 60 Vbeta and 13 Jbeta primers were used. Using immunoSEQ multiplex PCR, the repertoire was profiled, and TCRdb retains in-frame clones only, with some absent. The sample lists around 170,000 clones, around 82% seen once, with roughly 5% in the top ten. The sample consisted of PBMCs. The receptors come from a man aged 35 to 55 in good health and CMV-seronegative.

The V gene is TRBV5-1, the J gene TRBJ2-1; TRBD1 matches 9 bases. Germline V gives CDR1 SGHRS, CDR2 YFSETQ. Trimming cost V 4 bases and J 1 base; bases outside gene matches: 6. The length of the CDR3 is 16 residues. CDR3 sequence reads: CASSIGTGTSYNEQFF. For the CDR3, the DNA is TGCGCCAGCAGCATCGGGACAGGGACATCCTACAATGAGCAGTTCTTC.

The V call is TRBV18, the J call TRBJ1-2; TRBD1 is a possible D gene (6 bases). Per the germline V gene, CDR1 is KGHSH and CDR2 is LQKENI. V was cut by 2 bases and J by 2 bases, with 12 bases left in between. This CDR3 is 15 amino acids long. The CDR3 is CASSPNREANYGYTF. Here the CDR3 DNA reads TGTGCCAGCTCACCAAACAGGGAAGCCAACTATGGCTACACCTTC.

This clone has more than one count but fewer than ten. The chain combines TRBV7-8 with TRBJ1-3; D not resolved. V dropped 5 bases and J dropped 0 bases, with 5 bases sitting between them. Germline V CDR1 and CDR2: SGHVS, FQNEAQ. The CDR3 extends over 13 amino acids. The chain's CDR3 is CASSPYSGNTIYF. The DNA of the CDR3 is TGTGCCAGCAGCCCCTACTCTGGAAACACCATATATTTT.

This rearrangement joins TRBV6-6 to TRBJ2-1; 7 bases are a match to TRBD1. From germline, CDR1 is MNHNY and CDR2 SVGAGI (reference sequence). This CDR3 has 13 amino acids. After removal of 6 bases from V and 7 bases from J, the junction contained 6 bases not matched to a gene. The CDR3 loop is CASSRDSKNEQFF. The CDR3 bases are TGTGCCAGCAGCCGGGACAGTAAAAATGAGCAGTTCTTC.

The rearrangement uses TRBV7-2 and TRBJ1-2, with 10 bases identical to TRBD1. The ends lost 1 base at V and 6 bases at J; junction bases unmatched: 8. Germline V lookup: CDR1 SGHTA, CDR2 FQGNSA. The CDR3 contains 16 residues. The CDR3 nucleotides are TGTGCCAGCAGCTTAGGGATCGAGACAGGGGGCGATGGCTACACCTTC. It yields the protein CASSLGIETGGDGYTF.

The chain carries TRBV7-8 and TRBJ1-3; a possible D gene is TRBD1 (5 bases). Germline V gene sequence: CDR1 SGHVS, CDR2 FQNEAQ. The CDR3 consists of 14 residues. Trimming took 5 bases from V and 8 from J, leaving 16 bases between them. This chain's CDR3 is CASSPGPEVYTIYF. The CDR3 DNA reads TGTGCCAGCAGCCCAGGGCCCGAGGTATACACCATATATTTT.

This chain uses TRBV4-3 with TRBJ2-6, with D maybe TRBD1 (5 bases). The CDR3 spans 18 residues. In germline, CDR1 is LGHNA, CDR2 YSLEER. V lost 0 bases and J 1 base, leaving 13 bases between the germline ends. In nucleotides, the CDR3 is TGCGCCAGCAGCCAAGATGGCGCAGGGCGATCTGGGGCCAACGTCCTGACTTTC. Its translation is CASSQDGAGRSGANVLTF.

This clone showed up just once. The chain is built from TRBV5-1 and TRBJ2-7; 10 positions agree with TRBD1. This CDR3 spans 14 amino acids. The V segment lost 2 bases and the J segment 5 bases; nucleotides outside the gene matches: 4. In germline, CDR1 is SGHRS, CDR2 YFSETQ. This CDR3 reads CASSFGTGVNEQYF. DNA of the CDR3: TGCGCCAGCAGCTTCGGGACAGGGGTAAACGAGCAGTACTTC.

The V and J genes are TRBV19 and TRBJ1-2, with 9 nucleotides matching TRBD1. CDR3 length: 14 amino acids. Germline CDR1 LNHDA, CDR2 SQIVND (reference sequence). V was pared by 6 bases and J by 6 bases, with 8 bases of the junction left unmatched. As DNA, the CDR3 is TGTGCCAGTAGCACCGGGACAGGGATCGATGGCTACACCTTC. It translates to CASSTGTGIDGYTF.

V and J are TRBV7-9 and TRBJ2-1; 10 nucleotides line up with TRBD2. CDR3 length equals 16 residues. CDR1 and CDR2 from the germline V gene are SEHNR and FQNEAQ (reference sequence). V was pared by 2 bases and J by 6 bases, with 7 bases of the junction left unmatched. CDR3 sequence reads: CASSLWVAGGVNEQFF. CDR3 nucleotides: TGTGCCAGCAGCTTATGGGTAGCGGGAGGTGTCAATGAGCAGTTCTTC.

In its sample, this clone was seen a few times. The rearrangement uses TRBV25-1 and TRBJ1-1; 8 positions match TRBD1. CDR3 length: 14 residues. Per germline, CDR1 MGHDK and CDR2 SYGVNS. V dropped 4 bases and J dropped 1; count of bases not matched to a gene: 2. CDR3 in DNA: TGTGCCAGCAGTGGTGACAGGGGGAACACTGAAGCTTTCTTT. The encoded protein is CASSGDRGNTEAFF.

The chain couples TRBV7-2 to TRBJ1-6; 8 bases line up with TRBD1. The CDR3 length is 15 residues. Germline values: CDR1 SGHTA, CDR2 FQGNSA. The V gene end was trimmed by 3 bases and the J gene end by 10 bases; junction bases not matched to a gene: 8. The CDR3 nucleotides are TGTGCCAGCAGCTTGACAGGGGAAAAAGGATCACCCCTCCACTTT. It specifies CASSLTGEKGSPLHF. The variable domain in full, with the rest retrieved from reference TRBV7-2 and TRBJ1-6, is GAGVSQSPSNKVTEKGKDVELRCDPISGHTALYWYRQSLGQGLEFLIYFQGNSAPDKSGLPSDRFSAERTGGSVSTLTIQRTQQEDSAVYLCASSLTGEKGSPLHFGNGTRLTVT.

The chain combines TRBV7-9 with TRBJ1-5; D call uncertain. CDR3 length: 17 amino acids. The V end was cut by 1 base, the J end by 2 bases, with 15 bases between. CDR1 SEHNR and CDR2 FQNEAQ come from the germline V gene (reference sequence). CDR3 protein: CASSLVGGGNGNQPQHF. The CDR3 bases are TGTGCCAGCAGCTTAGTTGGTGGAGGGAATGGCAATCAGCCCCAGCATTTT.

The rearrangement links TRBV7-9 to TRBJ2-7, with D possibly being TRBD2 (7 bases). Deletions cut 1 base from V and 3 bases from J, with 13 bases between. Germline CDR1 is SEHNR and CDR2 is FQNEAQ (reference sequence). CDR3 length equals 15 residues. This CDR3 reads CASSLEGGESYEQYF. The CDR3, as DNA: TGTGCCAGCAGCTTAGAGGGGGGGGAGAGCTACGAGCAGTACTTC.

J is TRBJ1-1 and V is TRBV9; D not certain. Germline V CDR1 and CDR2: SGDLS, YYNGEE. There are 12 residues in the CDR3. The V and J ends lost 0 bases and 11 bases respectively, with 11 bases between them. The CDR3 DNA reads TGTGCCAGCAGCGTAGAAGGCGGGCGGGCTTTCTTT. This sequence encodes CASSVEGGRAFF.

The rearrangement uses TRBV5-6 and TRBJ1-2; D is ambiguous. The CDR3 sequence is 14 residues long. Trimming took off 4 bases at V and 2 bases at J, with 12 bases between the two ends. CDR1 and CDR2 from the germline V gene are SGHDT and YYEEEE. CDR3 protein: CASSPLDPNYGYTF. The CDR3, as DNA: TGTGCCAGCAGCCCCCTAGATCCGAACTATGGCTACACCTTC.

This clone was observed a handful of times. The chain joins TRBV2 to TRBJ1-1; D gene ambiguous. The V end lost 6 bases, the J end lost 0 bases, and 14 bases lay between the germline ends. CDR1 and CDR2 from the germline V gene are SNHLY and FYNNEI. The CDR3 runs to 15 residues. DNA for the CDR3: TGTGCCAGCAGCCCGAACACAGTCATGAACACTGAAGCTTTCTTT. It specifies CASSPNTVMNTEAFF.

DNA for the CDR3: TGTGCCAGCAGCTGGGACAGGGGGCGCCGCGAGACCCAGTACTTC. Amino acid sequence: CASSWDRGRRETQYF. The chain has TRBV5-4 and TRBJ2-5; 12 nucleotides align to TRBD1. From germline, CDR1 is SGHNT and CDR2 YYREEE (reference sequence). The trim removed 3 bases at V and 5 bases at J, leaving 5 bases unmatched. This CDR3 has 15 residues.

A note on this clone: Other DNA sequences within the sample encode an identical CDR3. This chain joins TRBV18 and TRBJ2-3; a possible D gene is TRBD2 (5 bases). The germline gives CDR1 KGHSH, CDR2 LQKENI. The V gene lost 6 bases and the J gene lost 8 bases, with 15 bases spanning the gap. This CDR3 spans 13 amino acids. CDR3 bases: TGTGCCAGCTCCTCCTCAGGAGGCGGTACGCAGTATTTT. Its translation is CASSSSGGGTQYF. Full variable domain (missing parts from reference TRBV18 and TRBJ2-3): NAGVMQNPRHLVRRRGQEARLRCSPMKGHSHVYWYRQLPEEGLKFMVYLQKENIIDESGMPKERFSAEFPKEGPSILRIQQVVRGDSAAYFCASSSSGGGTQYFGPGTRLTVL.

V gene TRBV5-1 combines with J gene TRBJ2-1; 7 bases map to TRBD1. The germline CDR1 and CDR2 sequences are SGHRS and YFSETQ. CDR3 length equals 15 residues. The junction had 7 bases not matched to a gene; V was cut back by 2 bases and J by 5 bases. The CDR3 loop reads CASSFSGDSNNEQFF. The CDR3 nucleotides read TGCGCCAGCAGCTTCTCCGGGGACAGCAACAATGAGCAGTTCTTC.

This chain connects TRBV7-9 to TRBJ2-2, with D maybe TRBD1 (5 bases). The CDR3 consists of 13 residues. Per germline, CDR1 SEHNR and CDR2 FQNEAQ (reference sequence). The ends were cut back, 11 bases at V and 0 bases at J, with 10 bases in the middle. CDR3 loop: CASGIPNTGELFF. CDR3 nucleotide sequence: TGTGCCTCAGGGATCCCGAACACCGGGGAGCTGTTTTTT.

V gene TRBV25-1 combines with J gene TRBJ2-7, with D possibly TRBD2 on 5 matching bases. The CDR3 contains 16 residues. V was clipped by 9 bases and J by 1 base, with 22 bases between them. Germline V lookup: CDR1 MGHDK, CDR2 SYGVNS. CDR3 sequence (DNA): TGTGCCAGTAGTAGAGCCGGCGGGCCTTTTTCCTACGAGCAGTACTTC. Translated: CASSRAGGPFSYEQYF.

This sequence joins TRBV7-9 and TRBJ2-5, with unresolved D. Trimming stripped 1 base from V and 7 bases from J, with 13 bases between. Per germline, CDR1 SEHNR and CDR2 FQNEAQ (reference sequence). The CDR3 is 14 amino acids. Written as DNA, the CDR3 is TGTGCCAGCAGCTTAGGCGGCGGCGGCGCGACCCAGTACTTC. Amino acids: CASSLGGGGATQYF.

The genes are TRBV6-6 and TRBJ1-2; TRBD1 matches at 8 bases. Trimming cost V 5 bases and J 6 bases; bases outside gene matches: 8. CDR3 length equals 14 residues. In germline, CDR1 is MNHNY, CDR2 SVGAGI (reference sequence). CDR3 coding DNA: TGTGCCAGCAGTCGGACAGGGACTGCCGATGGCTACACCTTC. Protein product: CASSRTGTADGYTF.

This clone was seen more than once but under ten times. Distinct nucleotide sequences in the sample also encode this CDR3. The V and J genes are TRBV27 and TRBJ1-1; possibly TRBD1 for D (5 bases). CDR3 length: 14 amino acids. With 6 bases removed from V and 4 bases from J, the gap between germline ends came to 15 bases. The V gene's germline CDR1 is MNHEY and CDR2 SMNVEV (reference sequence). As DNA, the CDR3 is TGTGCCAGCAGCCCAATTCGGGGGTGCACTGAAGCTTTCTTT. Its protein is CASSPIRGCTEAFF.

This clone was seen a few times. The chain links TRBV30 to TRBJ2-1, with 8 bases matching TRBD2. Germline V CDR1 and CDR2: GTSNPN, SVGIG (reference sequence). This CDR3 has 15 residues. After removal of 0 bases from V and 3 bases from J, the junction contained 4 bases not matched to a gene. The CDR3 sequence is CAWSVHGRGYNEQFF. CDR3 DNA: TGTGCCTGGAGTGTACACGGGAGGGGCTACAATGAGCAGTTCTTC. Using reference TRBV30 and TRBJ2-1 for the parts outside the CDR3, the full variable domain is SQTIHQWPATLVQPVGSPLSLECTVEGTSNPNLYWYRQAAGRGLQLLFYSVGIGQISSEVPQNLSASRPQDRQFILSSKKLLLSDSGFYLCAWSVHGRGYNEQFFGPGTRLTVL.

The V and J genes are TRBV7-2 and TRBJ1-1; D possibly corresponds to TRBD1 (6 bases). The CDR3 consists of 14 residues. V was shortened by 0 bases and J by 8 bases, with 13 bases between the two germline ends. The germline CDR1 and CDR2 sequences are SGHTA and FQGNSA. This CDR3 is CASSLAGRGREAFF. As DNA, the CDR3 is TGTGCCAGCAGCTTAGCCGGCAGGGGCCGGGAAGCTTTCTTT.

This clone occurred once. The rearrangement links TRBV7-2 to TRBJ2-7; D might be TRBD2 (5 bases). Deletions cut 3 bases from V and 0 bases from J, with 9 bases between. Germline assignment: CDR1 SGHTA and CDR2 FQGNSA. There are 14 residues in the CDR3. As DNA, the CDR3 is TGTGCCAGCAGCTTTCTAGCAGTCTCCTACGAGCAGTACTTC. It codes for CASSFLAVSYEQYF.